Listed here are 19 T cell receptor beta chains from one sample, sequenced in a study of control samples from healthy donors and cancer patients. Libraries were prepared by immunoSEQ multiplex PCR; TCRdb keeps only in-frame clonotypes and omits some of them. The table shows roughly 370,000 clones, with roughly 90% occurring only once. Input material: PBMCs. The receptors were gathered from a man in his forties or fifties with head and neck cancer.

The chain joins TRBV30 to TRBJ2-5; 14 bases match TRBD2. In germline, CDR1 is GTSNPN, CDR2 SVGIG (reference sequence). The CDR3 covers 16 residues. After removal of 2 bases from V and 1 base from J, the junction contained 3 bases not matched to a gene. CDR3 loop: CAWSLGTSGGQETQYF. The CDR3 coding sequence is TGTGCCTGGAGTCTAGGGACTAGCGGGGGCCAAGAGACCCAGTACTTC.

The count of this clone is one. This chain links TRBV3-1 (or the pseudogene TRBV3-2) with TRBJ2-7; 7 bases agree with TRBD2. Germline V gene sequence: CDR1 LGHDT, CDR2 YNNKEL (reference sequence). The CDR3 extends over 18 amino acids. V shed 1 base, J shed 1 base, and the junction held 13 bases outside the gene matches. CDR3 DNA: TGTGCCAGCAGCCAAGCCCATTCTGGCGGGAGCAAGTCCTACGAGCAGTACTTC. Translated: CASSQAHSGGSKSYEQYF.

The chain recombines TRBV12-1 with TRBJ2-5; the DNA was not compared with TRBD2, the D call given in the table. TRBV12-1 is a listed pseudogene. This CDR3 comprises 22 residues. CDR3 coding DNA: TGTGCCAGCAGCCTGGTTTGGGAGGGGCGGCTAGAACTAGCGGGAATTGGCGAGACCCAGTACTTC. Its protein product is CASSLVWEGRLELAGIGETQYF.

V is TRBV19 and J is TRBJ2-2; D is uncertain. The germline V and J ends were trimmed by 6 bases and 1 base, with 9 bases remaining between them. The CDR3 consists of 14 residues. Germline CDR1 is LNHDA and CDR2 is SQIVND (reference sequence). CDR3 DNA sequence: TGTGCCAGTAGAGCAGGAAGGAACACCGGGGAGCTGTTTTTT. Its protein is CASRAGRNTGELFF.

This clone was seen only once. The genes are TRBV11-2 and TRBJ2-4, with D perhaps TRBD2 (5 bases). Germline V lookup: CDR1 SGHAT, CDR2 FQNNGV. The CDR3 runs to 15 residues. The V gene lost 5 bases and the J gene lost 4 bases, with 15 bases spanning the gap. CDR3 in amino acids: CASSHLAVPKNIQYF. The CDR3 DNA sequence: TGTGCCAGCAGCCACCTAGCAGTACCAAAAAACATTCAGTACTTC.

The rearrangement links TRBV28 to TRBJ2-1, with 9 bases matching TRBD2. The CDR3 loop spans 15 amino acids. After removal of 4 bases from V and 5 bases from J, the junction contained 6 bases not matched to a gene. Germline V gene data show CDR1 as MDHEN and CDR2 as SYDVKM. The CDR3 protein is CASSSGLASNNEQFF. The CDR3 DNA reads TGTGCCAGCAGTTCTGGACTAGCGTCGAACAATGAGCAGTTCTTC.

CDR3 in DNA: TGCGCCAGCAGCTTGGAGGGGACGAGGACAGATACGCAGTATTTT. Amino acids: CASSLEGTRTDTQYF. The rearrangement uses TRBV5-1 and TRBJ2-3, with D perhaps TRBD1 or TRBD2 (5 bases each). Germline CDR1 is SGHRS and CDR2 is YFSETQ. This CDR3 has 15 amino acids. Trimming pared 0 bases from V and 3 bases from J, leaving 11 bases between.

This chain uses TRBV25-1 with TRBJ1-4; a weak D match, TRBD1 (5 bases). From germline, CDR1 is MGHDK and CDR2 SYGVNS. V shed 3 bases and J shed 13 bases, with 12 bases lying between them. The CDR3 has 12 residues. The CDR3 protein is CASSESTVGLFF. In DNA, the CDR3 is TGTGCCAGCAGTGAGTCGACAGTAGGACTGTTTTTT.

This chain links TRBV27 with TRBJ2-3; D is ambiguous. The CDR3 sequence is 14 residues long. Trimming removed 3 bases from V and 0 bases from J, with 7 bases in between. Germline V gene data show CDR1 as MNHEY and CDR2 as SMNVEV (reference sequence). In DNA, the CDR3 is TGTGCCAGCAGTTTCTTTGCGAGCACAGATACGCAGTATTTT. Its translation is CASSFFASTDTQYF.

V is TRBV6-1 and J is TRBJ1-1; D may be TRBD1 (6 bases). The ends were cut back, 3 bases at V and 1 base at J, with 21 bases in the middle. CDR1 and CDR2 (germline): MNHNS, SASEGT. The CDR3 is 18 residues long. This CDR3 is CASSDDWQGNGGNTEAFF. The CDR3 DNA reads as TGTGCCAGCAGTGATGATTGGCAGGGGAACGGGGGGAACACTGAAGCTTTCTTT.

V is TRBV14 and J is TRBJ2-1; D is uncertain. Germline V lookup: CDR1 SGHDN, CDR2 FVKESK. There are 17 residues in the CDR3. With 1 base removed from V and 6 bases from J, the gap between germline ends came to 19 bases. The CDR3 protein is CASSQVRRTISPNEQFF. The CDR3 DNA is TGTGCCAGCAGCCAAGTAAGGAGAACTATTAGCCCCAATGAGCAGTTCTTC.

The chain employs TRBV7-8 and TRBJ2-5; 9 bases match TRBD1. J gave up 5 bases and V 5 bases, and 9 bases lay outside the gene matches. Germline V CDR1 and CDR2: SGHVS, FQNEAQ. The CDR3 consists of 15 residues. As DNA, the CDR3 is TGTGCCAGCAGCACTTCGACAGGGGGATTGGAGACCCAGTACTTC. This codes for CASSTSTGGLETQYF. Full variable domain (outside the CDR3, taken from reference TRBV7-8 and TRBJ2-5): GAGVSQSPRYKVAKRGQDVALRCDPISGHVSLFWYQQALGQGPEFLTYFQNEAQLDKSGLPSDRFFAERPEGSVSTLKIQRTQQEDSAVYLCASSTSTGGLETQYFGPGTRLLVL.

The chain recombines TRBV9 with TRBJ1-6; 9 nucleotides align to TRBD1. The CDR3 totals 15 residues. Germline V gene lookup returns CDR1 SGDLS and CDR2 YYNGEE. Germline trimming cut 6 bases from V and 9 bases from J; bases unmatched to any gene: 10. Here the CDR3 reads CASTDGTGISSPLHF. The CDR3 DNA reads TGTGCCAGCACCGACGGGACAGGGATTAGTTCACCCCTCCACTTT. Based on the CDR3 plus reference TRBV9 and TRBJ1-6, the full variable domain is DSGVTQTPKHLITATGQRVTLRCSPRSGDLSVYWYQQSLDQGLQFLIQYYNGEERAKGNILERFSAQQFPDLHSELNLSSLELGDSALYFCASTDGTGISSPLHFGNGTRLTVT.

The J gene is TRBJ1-2, the V gene TRBV4-2; possible D gene TRBD1, 6 bases. The germline V gene encodes CDR1 LGHNA and CDR2 YNFKEQ. The CDR3 consists of 16 residues. The germline V and J ends were trimmed by 0 bases and 0 bases, with 11 bases remaining between them. This chain's CDR3 is CASSQDRGAPNYGYTF. In DNA form, the CDR3 reads TGTGCCAGCAGCCAAGATCGGGGGGCCCCTAACTATGGCTACACCTTC.

The gene calls are TRBV6-5 and TRBJ1-1; no clear D. CDR1 is MNHEY and CDR2 is SVGAGI in the germline V gene. The CDR3 consists of 13 residues. The V gene lost 6 bases and the J gene lost 7 bases, with 15 bases spanning the gap. CDR3 loop: CASSPPAGVEAFF. The CDR3 region has the DNA TGTGCCAGCAGCCCACCGGCCGGTGTTGAAGCTTTCTTT.

The V call is TRBV5-4, the J call TRBJ1-2; D remains ambiguous. V was clipped by 4 bases and J by 3 bases, with 10 bases between them. Per germline, CDR1 SGHNT and CDR2 YYREEE (reference sequence). The CDR3 is made up of 13 amino acids. The DNA of the CDR3 is TGTGCCAGCAGCCCGGGGTTCGACTATGGCTACACCTTC. This codes for CASSPGFDYGYTF.

This chain uses TRBV2 with TRBJ1-2; tentative D call: TRBD1 (6 bases). V dropped 4 bases and J dropped 5 bases, with 17 bases sitting between them. This CDR3 region has 15 residues. Germline loops: CDR1 SNHLY, CDR2 FYNNEI. CDR3 sequence reads: CASSAEGVRAYGYTF. CDR3 DNA: TGTGCCAGCAGTGCCGAGGGGGTGAGAGCTTATGGCTACACCTTC.

The chain has TRBV12-3 or TRBV12-4 and TRBJ1-5; D unresolved. This CDR3 contains 13 residues. Trimming left V 4 bases short and J 3 bases short, with 7 bases between. The CDR3 nucleotides are TGTGCCAGCAGTTCACAGCTCAATCAGCCCCAGCATTTT. Its protein product is CASSSQLNQPQHF.

The J gene is TRBJ2-1, the V gene TRBV24-1; D call uncertain. Germline V CDR1 and CDR2: KGHDR, SFDVKD. V shed 5 bases and J shed 4 bases, with 5 bases lying between them. CDR3 size: 12 residues. The CDR3 DNA is TGTGCCACCAGTGCGAGTTACAATGAGCAGTTCTTC. Translated: CATSASYNEQFF.